This T cell receptor beta chain emerged from a study of CD8+ T cells in alopecia areata. cDNA serving as the sequencing template came from extracted, reverse transcribed RNA. Produced via immunoSEQ multiplex PCR; TCRdb's table is partial and in-frame only. This sample has more than 110,000 clones, with roughly 54% found just once. The treatment is: oral pan-JAK inhibitor, 5-10 mg twice daily. It was from alopecia areata patients that lesional scalp punch biopsies and peripheral blood were collected. This clone was picked up a small number of times. The sequenced sample was CD8+ T cells sorted from blood, obtained at week 4, from a patient treated with tofacitinib. This receptor was obtained from a human donor with alopecia areata.

CDR3 DNA sequence: TGTGCCTGGAGTGTAGGAACCTCAAGGCTGTTTTTT. Its translation: CAWSVGTSRLFF. The gene calls are TRBV30 and TRBJ1-4, with no clear D. Germline CDR1 and CDR2: GTSNPN and SVGIG (reference sequence). The CDR3 runs to 12 residues. Trimming pared 0 bases from V and 14 bases from J, leaving 13 bases between.